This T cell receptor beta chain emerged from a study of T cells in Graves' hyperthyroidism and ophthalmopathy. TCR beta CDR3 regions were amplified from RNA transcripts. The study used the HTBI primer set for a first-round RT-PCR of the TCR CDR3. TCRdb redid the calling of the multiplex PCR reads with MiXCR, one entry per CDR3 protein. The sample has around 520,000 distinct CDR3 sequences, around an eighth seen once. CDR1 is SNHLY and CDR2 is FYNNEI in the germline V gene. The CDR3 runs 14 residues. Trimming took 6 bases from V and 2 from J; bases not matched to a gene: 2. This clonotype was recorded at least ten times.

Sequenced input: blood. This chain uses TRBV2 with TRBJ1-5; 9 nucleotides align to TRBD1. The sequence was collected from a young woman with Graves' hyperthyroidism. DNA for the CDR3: TGTGCCAGCAGGGACAGGGGTGGCAATCAGCCCCAGCATTTT. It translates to CASRDRGGNQPQHF.